The present entry profiles one T cell receptor delta chain with its context. This record belongs to a study of gamma-delta T cells after stem cell transplantation. The CDR3 contains 14 residues. V was pared by 4 bases and J by 9 bases, with 18 bases between. Germline CDR1 TSWWSYY, CDR2 QGS. TCRdb reanalysed the RT-PCR reads via CATT. In the table there are about 2,400 delta-chain clones, approximately 20% of which are singletons. This chain uses TRDV1 with TRDJ1; weak D call: TRDD2 (6 bases). The receptor comes from a human donor. It is not recorded whose cells these are; they may come from a transplant donor. The sample was gamma-delta T cells. The CDR3 DNA reads TGTGCTCTTGGGGCGGGCCTTCCCCAGAGTCAACTCATCTTT. This translates into CALGAGLPQSQLIF.